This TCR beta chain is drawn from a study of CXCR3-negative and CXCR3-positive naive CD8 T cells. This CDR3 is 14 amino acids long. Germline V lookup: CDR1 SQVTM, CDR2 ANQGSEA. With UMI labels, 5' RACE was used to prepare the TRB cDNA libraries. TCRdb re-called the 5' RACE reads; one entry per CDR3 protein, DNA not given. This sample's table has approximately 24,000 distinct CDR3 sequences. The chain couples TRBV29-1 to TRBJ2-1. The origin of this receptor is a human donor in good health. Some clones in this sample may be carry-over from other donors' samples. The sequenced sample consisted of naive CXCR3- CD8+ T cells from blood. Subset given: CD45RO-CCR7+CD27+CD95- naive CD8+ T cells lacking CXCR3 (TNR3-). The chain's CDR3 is CSVEVRRRYNEQFF.